These T cell receptor beta chains were read from a single sample in a study of blood T cells in healthy people across ages. Via MiXCR, TCRdb re-called the 5' RACE reads, giving one row per CDR3 protein. In the table there are about 670,000 distinct CDR3 sequences, approximately 40% of which are singletons. The source material was blood. The source of these receptors is an older man in good health. Both conserved end residues are part of each CDR3.

TRBV2	TRBJ2-7	CASSVLREGSGEQYF
TRBV2	TRBJ1-5	CASSENYGSNQPQHF
TRBV20-1	TRBJ2-5	CSASPREETQYF
TRBV29-1	TRBJ2-1	CSVERGRGNSYNEQFF
TRBV29-1	TRBJ2-5	CSVGGGYETQYF
TRBV20-1	TRBJ2-7	CSAMPGLVYEQYF
TRBV7-3	TRBJ2-6	CASSVNRGLASGANVLTF
TRBV10-2	TRBJ2-1	CASSEGGRQFF
TRBV29-1	TRBJ2-1	CSVDGDSPNSYNEQFF
TRBV29-1	TRBJ2-1	CSVGLGNNEQFF